The 7 T cell receptor beta chains below come from one sample, sequenced in a study of blood T cell repertoires in COVID-19. The table came from immunoSEQ multiplex PCR; TCRdb's copy has only in-frame clones and leaves some out. This table holds hundreds of thousands of clones, about 87% found once. Input material: peripheral blood. All receptors derive from a man in his sixties or seventies with acute or convalescent COVID-19.

This clone has just one count. In DNA form, the CDR3 reads TGTGCCAGTAGTGAGGGAAACGAACGGAACTATGGCTACACCTTC. Amino acid sequence: CASSEGNERNYGYTF. The chain uses TRBV19 and TRBJ1-2; D is ambiguous. This CDR3 is 15 amino acids long. V lost 5 bases and J 2 bases, leaving 15 bases between the germline ends. The germline gives CDR1 LNHDA, CDR2 SQIVND (reference sequence).

This chain uses TRBV9 with TRBJ1-5; TRBD1 is a possible D gene (5 bases). The CDR3 loop spans 14 amino acids. Germline V lookup: CDR1 SGDLS, CDR2 YYNGEE. The V end was cut by 3 bases, the J end by 3 bases, with 10 bases between. CDR3 nucleotide sequence: TGTGCCAGCAGCGCAGGGCAGGCCAATCAGCCCCAGCATTTT. Translating it yields CASSAGQANQPQHF.

The sample holds a few counts of this clone. CDR3 sequence: CASTQQGIDEQYF. The CDR3 DNA is TGTGCCAGCACCCAACAGGGAATCGACGAGCAGTACTTC. This chain connects TRBV12-3 or TRBV12-4 to TRBJ2-7; maybe TRBD1 (6 bases). The V end was cut by 7 bases, the J end by 5 bases, with 15 bases between. The CDR3 is 13 amino acids.

V gene TRBV5-4 combines with J gene TRBJ2-3; possible D gene TRBD1, 5 bases. CDR3 length: 16 amino acids. Trimming stripped 4 bases from V and 1 base from J, with 16 bases between. The germline V gene encodes CDR1 SGHNT and CDR2 YYREEE (reference sequence). The CDR3, as DNA: TGTGCCAGCAGCCCGGGCGGCACAGGCGGCACAGATACGCAGTATTTT. Translated, it gives CASSPGGTGGTDTQYF. The full variable domain, in which reference TRBV5-4 and TRBJ2-3 provide the parts outside the CDR3, is ETGVTQSPTHLIKTRGQQVTLRCSSQSGHNTVSWYQQALGQGPQFIFQYYREEENGRGNFPPRFSGLQFPNYSSELNVNALELDDSALYLCASSPGGTGGTDTQYFGPGTRLTVL.

CDR3 nucleotide sequence: TGCGCCAGCAGCTCCCTAAGACAGGGCAATGAGCAGTTCTTC. It encodes CASSSLRQGNEQFF. The chain uses TRBV5-1 and TRBJ2-1; 7 nucleotides line up with TRBD1. This CDR3 is 14 amino acids long. CDR1 and CDR2 (germline): SGHRS, YFSETQ. The V gene end was trimmed by 3 bases and the J gene end by 6 bases; junction bases not matched to a gene: 6.

This clone has only a few counts. This chain joins TRBV19 and TRBJ2-6, with 10 bases identical to TRBD1. J lost 2 bases, V lost 4 bases, and 5 bases had no gene match. CDR3 length equals 17 residues. Germline V gives CDR1 LNHDA, CDR2 SQIVND (reference sequence). The CDR3 sequence: CASSSGTGVTGANVLTF. The CDR3 region has the DNA TGTGCCAGTAGTAGCGGGACAGGGGTTACTGGGGCCAACGTCCTGACTTTC.

The chain recombines TRBV5-5 with TRBJ2-2; 7 bases are a match to TRBD1. The CDR3 loop spans 12 amino acids. The V gene's germline CDR1 is SGHKS and CDR2 YYEKEE (reference sequence). J was trimmed by 11 bases and V by 0 bases; bases with no gene match: 1. In DNA, the CDR3 is TGTGCCAGCAGCTTGGACAGGGGAGAGCTGTTTTTT. Protein: CASSLDRGELFF.